A single sample gave rise to the 14 T cell receptor beta chains below, sequenced in a study of OX40 agonist ivuxolimab in advanced cancers. Assay used: immunoSEQ multiplex PCR; TCRdb lists only in-frame clones, some missing. The sample consists of over 150,000 clones, roughly 94% of them appearing once. Sample: CD4+ or CD8+ T cells sorted from blood, taken in a trial of the OX40 agonist ivuxolimab. The source of these receptors is an adult with an advanced solid tumor such as melanoma, head and neck, liver or kidney cancer.

The chain combines TRBV18 with TRBJ1-2; no clear D. The CDR3 is 13 residues long. The V and J ends lost 3 bases and 7 bases respectively, with 12 bases between them. CDR1 is KGHSH, CDR2 LQKENI, per germline. CDR3 loop: CASSPTAVGGYTF. CDR3 DNA sequence: TGTGCCAGCTCACCGACGGCGGTCGGTGGCTACACCTTC.

V gene TRBV19 combines with J gene TRBJ2-7; D possibly uses TRBD1 or TRBD2 (5 bases each). The CDR3 is 15 amino acids. The germline V gene has CDR1 LNHDA and CDR2 SQIVND (reference sequence). V lost 0 bases and J lost 4, with 13 bases in between. DNA of the CDR3: TGTGCCAGTAGTATAGACCGGGGCCTTGCGTACGAGCAGTACTTC. It yields the protein CASSIDRGLAYEQYF.

The CDR3 is CASSSSASGVGEVETQYF. CDR3 nucleotides: TGTGCCAGCAGCTCTTCGGCTAGCGGAGTAGGGGAGGTGGAGACCCAGTACTTC. This chain links TRBV7-6 with TRBJ2-5; 7 nucleotides agree with TRBD2. This CDR3 has 18 residues. The J segment lost 5 bases and the V segment lost 4 bases, leaving 19 bases of the junction unmatched. Germline CDR1 reads SGHVS; CDR2 reads FNYEAQ. Supplemented by reference TRBV7-6 and TRBJ2-5, the full variable domain reads GAGVSQSPRYKVTKRGQDVALRCDPISGHVSLYWYRQALGQGPEFLTYFNYEAQQDKSGLPNDRFSAERPEGSISTLTIQRTEQRDSAMYRCASSSSASGVGEVETQYFGPGTRLLVL.

This chain links TRBV19 with TRBJ2-2; D unclear. The CDR3 covers 15 residues. Germline V gene sequence: CDR1 LNHDA, CDR2 SQIVND (reference sequence). V lost 3 bases and J 0 bases, leaving 8 bases between the germline ends. CDR3 sequence reads: CASSIGPANTGELFF. CDR3 coding DNA: TGTGCCAGTAGTATCGGTCCAGCGAACACCGGGGAGCTGTTTTTT.

The genes are TRBV5-1 and TRBJ1-2; 7 nucleotides align to TRBD1. The CDR3 runs to 14 residues. The germline gives CDR1 SGHRS, CDR2 YFSETQ. Trimming at V came to 3 bases and at J to 0 bases, leaving 2 bases not matched to a gene. CDR3 DNA sequence: TGCGCCAGCAGCTCACAGGGGCCTAACTATGGCTACACCTTC. Translation: CASSSQGPNYGYTF.

The chain is built from TRBV10-3 and TRBJ2-2, with D possibly being TRBD1 (5 bases). V was trimmed by 4 bases and J by 8 bases, leaving 20 bases between them. Germline assignment: CDR1 ENHRY and CDR2 SYGVKD. This CDR3 contains 16 residues. The CDR3 protein is CAISGSTGLGRGELFF. As DNA, the CDR3 is TGTGCCATCAGTGGCTCCACAGGTCTTGGTCGAGGGGAGCTGTTTTTT.

The J gene is TRBJ2-7, the V gene TRBV7-2; D remains unclear. Germline-derived CDR1 and CDR2 are SGHTA and FQGNSA. V shed 3 bases and J shed 1 base, with 10 bases lying between them. The CDR3 sequence is 14 residues long. The CDR3 DNA reads TGTGCCAGCAGCTTTTCGGGTCAGTCCTACGAGCAGTACTTC. This translates into CASSFSGQSYEQYF. Together with reference TRBV7-2 and TRBJ2-7, the CDR3 gives the full variable domain: GAGVSQSPSNKVTEKGKDVELRCDPISGHTALYWYRQSLGQGLEFLIYFQGNSAPDKSGLPSDRFSAERTGGSVSTLTIQRTQQEDSAVYLCASSFSGQSYEQYFGPGTRLTVT.

This sequence joins TRBV11-2 and TRBJ2-7; tentatively, D is TRBD2 (5 bases). Germline assignment: CDR1 SGHAT and CDR2 FQNNGV. The germline V and J ends were trimmed by 5 bases and 3 bases, with 17 bases remaining between them. The CDR3 is made up of 15 amino acids. CDR3 amino acids: CASSPPREKDYEQYF. As DNA, the CDR3 is TGTGCCAGCAGCCCCCCGAGGGAAAAGGACTACGAGCAGTACTTC.

This clone was seen a handful of times. The V and J genes are TRBV2 and TRBJ1-5, with D perhaps matching TRBD1 (5 bases). The V and J ends lost 5 bases and 4 bases respectively, with 12 bases between them. Germline values: CDR1 SNHLY, CDR2 FYNNEI. The CDR3 has 14 residues. CDR3 sequence reads: CASSWGRGNQPQHF. The CDR3 nucleotides read TGTGCCAGCAGTTGGGGACGGGGAAATCAGCCCCAGCATTTT.

This chain links TRBV5-6 with TRBJ2-5; the D is unclear. Deletions cut 0 bases from V and 1 base from J, with 4 bases between. Germline-derived CDR1 and CDR2 are SGHDT and YYEEEE. The CDR3 is made up of 13 amino acids. In DNA, the CDR3 is TGTGCCAGCAGCTTGGATGTCCAAGAGACCCAGTACTTC. Amino acids: CASSLDVQETQYF.

This chain connects TRBV19 to TRBJ1-1, with D unresolved. Germline V gene sequence: CDR1 LNHDA, CDR2 SQIVND (reference sequence). The V end was cut by 1 base, the J end by 1 base, with 10 bases between. The CDR3 consists of 15 residues. CDR3 region: CASSIAAGPNTEAFF. In nucleotides, the CDR3 is TGTGCCAGTAGTATAGCTGCAGGCCCGAACACTGAAGCTTTCTTT.

The CDR3: CASSLVRDRYTYEQYF. CDR3 DNA sequence: TGTGCCAGCAGCTTAGTGCGGGACAGGTACACCTACGAGCAGTACTTC. The gene calls are TRBV11-2 and TRBJ2-7, with 8 bases fitting TRBD1. This CDR3 is 16 amino acids long. Germline V gives CDR1 SGHAT, CDR2 FQNNGV. V trimming: 1 base; J trimming: 2 bases; junction bases outside the gene matches: 7.

This clone was counted a single time. The chain carries TRBV4-1 and TRBJ2-5; D remains ambiguous. The CDR3 sequence is 13 residues long. Trimming took 4 bases from V and 5 from J, leaving 11 bases between them. Germline V gives CDR1 MGHRA, CDR2 YSYEKL. The CDR3 loop reads CASSPRERETQYF. The CDR3 DNA is TGCGCCAGCAGCCCCAGAGAACGGGAGACCCAGTACTTC.

This chain links TRBV7-9 with TRBJ2-7; 7 bases agree with TRBD1. The CDR3 loop spans 18 amino acids. V trimming: 0 bases; J trimming: 3 bases; junction bases outside the gene matches: 14. Per the germline V gene, CDR1 is SEHNR and CDR2 is FQNEAQ (reference sequence). DNA of the CDR3: TGTGCCAGCAGCTTAGCGGAACTGGGTCGAAGGGGGCTCTACGAGCAGTACTTC. Its protein is CASSLAELGRRGLYEQYF. Variable domain in full (rest from reference TRBV7-9 and TRBJ2-7): DTGVSQNPRHKITKRGQNVTFRCDPISEHNRLYWYRQTLGQGPEFLTYFQNEAQLEKSRLLSDRFSAERPKGSFSTLEIQRTEQGDSAMYLCASSLAELGRRGLYEQYFGPGTRLTVT.